This TCR beta chain is drawn from a study of post-analysis software for immune sequencing data. Study results and limitations: Patients carried four or five TRBV segments more frequently than controls did, and TRBV5-6, TRBV5-1 and TRBV20-1 were among them.

The CDR3 has 17 residues. Germline V gene sequence: CDR1 SGHDT, CDR2 YYEEEE. Trimming removed 2 bases from V and 11 bases from J, with 26 bases in between. Points on this clonotype: The antigen remains unidentified.

Sequencing libraries made from TCR beta cDNA carried unique molecular identifiers. The T cell input of roughly 0.9 to 10 million gave about 470,000 cDNA molecules. TCRdb called the PCR reads again in MiXCR, with one record for every CDR3 protein. The profile shows 740,000 or so distinct CDR3 sequences, approximately 50% of them singletons. The specimen was blood. This clonotype originated in a girl between 5 and 17 years old with multiple sclerosis. The rearrangement joins TRBV5-6 to TRBJ1-5; a weak D match, TRBD1 (6 bases). This chain's CDR3 is CASSLLGHLGTNRAQHF. In DNA form, the CDR3 reads TGTGCCAGCAGCTTACTGGGACACCTAGGGACCAATCGGGCCCAGCATTTT.